A single sample gave rise to the 4 T cell receptor beta chains below, sequenced in a study of human T cells and chemical hapten exposure. Stated time point: healthy volunteer bleed at 6 weeks. Total RNA was isolated from unfractionated whole blood. TCRdb ran MiXCR on the RACE reads and lists one entry per CDR3 protein. The sample lists 40,000 to 45,000 distinct CDR3 sequences; roughly 3.5% were seen once. The specimen sequenced was whole blood. Source of these receptors: a human donor in good health. Some clones in this sample may be carry-over from other donors' samples.

The V gene is TRBV7-3, the J gene TRBJ2-6, with D possibly being TRBD2 (6 bases). Germline V gene sequence: CDR1 SGHTA, CDR2 FQGTGA. The V end lost 1 base, the J end lost 7 bases, and 23 bases lay between the germline ends. There are 19 residues in the CDR3. CDR3 DNA: TGTGCCAGCAGCTTAAGGCGGCCCTCTGAACCGGGGGTCGCCAACGTCCTGACTTTC. Translating gives CASSLRRPSEPGVANVLTF.

This clonotype was counted ten times or more. This chain links TRBV10-2 with TRBJ2-3, with 16 nucleotides matching TRBD2. The V gene's germline CDR1 is WSHSY and CDR2 SAAADI. The CDR3 runs to 18 residues. Trimming cost V 6 bases and J 1 base; bases outside gene matches: 7. CDR3 amino acids: CASRPGLAGGVGTDTQYF. The CDR3 DNA follows: TGCGCCAGCAGACCGGGACTAGCGGGAGGGGTGGGCACAGATACGCAGTATTTT.

This clonotype was recorded many times. The J gene is TRBJ1-6, the V gene TRBV4-1; D may be TRBD1 (5 bases). Germline V gene lookup returns CDR1 MGHRA and CDR2 YSYEKL. The CDR3 has 17 residues. V lost 0 bases to trimming and J lost 3 bases, with 12 bases between them. The CDR3 coding sequence is TGCGCCAGCAGCCAAGAAGAGGGGTACAACTATAATTCACCCCTCCACTTT. Amino acid sequence: CASSQEEGYNYNSPLHF.

This clonotype was counted a few times. V gene TRBV11-2 combines with J gene TRBJ1-5; D perhaps matches TRBD1 (6 bases). V was clipped by 1 base and J by 3 bases, with 10 bases between them. The germline CDR1 and CDR2 sequences are SGHAT and FQNNGV. The CDR3 is 15 residues long. CDR3 nucleotides: TGTGCCAGCAGCTTAGCGGGGGCTTCCAATCAGCCCCAGCATTTT. Protein: CASSLAGASNQPQHF.